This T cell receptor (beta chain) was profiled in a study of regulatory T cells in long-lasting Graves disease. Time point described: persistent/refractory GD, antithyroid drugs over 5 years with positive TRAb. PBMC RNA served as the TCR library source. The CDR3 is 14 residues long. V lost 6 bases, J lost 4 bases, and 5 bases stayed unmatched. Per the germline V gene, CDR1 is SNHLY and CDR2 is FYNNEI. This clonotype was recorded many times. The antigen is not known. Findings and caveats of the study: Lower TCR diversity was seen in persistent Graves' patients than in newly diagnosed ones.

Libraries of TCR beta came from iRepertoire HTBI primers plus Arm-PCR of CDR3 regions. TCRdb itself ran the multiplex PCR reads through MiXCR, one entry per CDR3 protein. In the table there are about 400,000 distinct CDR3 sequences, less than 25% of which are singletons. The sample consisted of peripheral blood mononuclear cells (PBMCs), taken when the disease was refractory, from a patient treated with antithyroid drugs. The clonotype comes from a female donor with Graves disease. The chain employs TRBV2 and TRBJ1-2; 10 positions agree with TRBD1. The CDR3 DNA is TGTGCCAGCAGCCCCAGACAGGGGGCCTATGGCTACACCTTC. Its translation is CASSPRQGAYGYTF.